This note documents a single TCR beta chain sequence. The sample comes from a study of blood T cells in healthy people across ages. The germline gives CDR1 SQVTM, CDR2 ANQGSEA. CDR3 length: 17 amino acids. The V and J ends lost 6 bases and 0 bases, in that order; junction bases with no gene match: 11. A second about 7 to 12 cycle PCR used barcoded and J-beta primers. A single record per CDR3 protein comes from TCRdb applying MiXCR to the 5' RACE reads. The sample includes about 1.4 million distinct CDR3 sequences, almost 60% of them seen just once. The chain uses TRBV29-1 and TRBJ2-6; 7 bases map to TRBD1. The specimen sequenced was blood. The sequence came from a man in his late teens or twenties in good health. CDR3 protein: CSVDTTGRSSGANVLTF. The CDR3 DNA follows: TGCAGCGTCGATACGACAGGGCGCAGCTCTGGGGCCAACGTCCTGACTTTC.